These 15 T cell receptor beta chains came from one sample sequenced in a study of CD8+ T cells in alopecia areata. Reverse transcribed after extraction, RNA yielded cDNA as the sequencing template. Sequencing used immunoSEQ multiplex PCR; TCRdb keeps in-frame clones, though not all of them. The sample has about 110,000 clones, 59% seen once. The sample taken for sequencing was CD8+ T cells sorted from blood. These receptors were taken from a human donor in good health.

The chain is built from TRBV7-8 and TRBJ2-1; weak D call: TRBD2 (7 bases). Germline CDR1 and CDR2: SGHVS and FQNEAQ. The CDR3 has 14 amino acids. Trimming took off 8 bases at V and 8 bases at J, with 19 bases between the two ends. In nucleotides, the CDR3 is TGTGCCAGCCGTAGGGGGGGGGATTTCGATGAGCAGTTCTTC. The encoded protein is CASRRGGDFDEQFF. Supplemented by reference TRBV7-8 and TRBJ2-1, the full variable domain reads GAGVSQSPRYKVAKRGQDVALRCDPISGHVSLFWYQQALGQGPEFLTYFQNEAQLDKSGLPSDRFFAERPEGSVSTLKIQRTQQEDSAVYLCASRRGGDFDEQFFGPGTRLTVL.

The chain joins TRBV13 to TRBJ1-1, with D uncertain. This CDR3 has 14 residues. Germline CDR1 and CDR2: PRHDT and FYEKMQ (reference sequence). The ends were cut back, 2 bases at V and 2 bases at J, with 9 bases in the middle. CDR3 sequence (DNA): TGTGCCAGCAGCTTAAGGGTTCTTAACACTGAAGCTTTCTTT. Protein: CASSLRVLNTEAFF.

The CDR3 region is CSVEWAGALVRPETQYF. The CDR3 coding sequence is TGCAGCGTTGAATGGGCAGGGGCCTTAGTGAGGCCAGAGACCCAGTACTTC. This chain links TRBV29-1 with TRBJ2-5; perhaps TRBD1 as D (6 bases). The germline CDR1 and CDR2 sequences are SQVTM and ANQGSEA. V was pared by 2 bases and J by 4 bases, with 23 bases between. The CDR3 length is 17 residues.

In this sample, this clone turned up a few times. This chain uses TRBV7-8 with TRBJ2-7, with a weak D call TRBD1 (6 bases). Germline V CDR1 and CDR2: SGHVS, FQNEAQ. V dropped 3 bases and J dropped 3 bases, with 15 bases sitting between them. CDR3 length: 15 amino acids. DNA for the CDR3: TGTGCCAGCAGCTTGCCCTCGGGACACTTCTACGAGCAGTACTTC. Its translation: CASSLPSGHFYEQYF.

This clone showed up just a few times. The chain links TRBV15 to TRBJ2-5, with 8 bases lining up with TRBD1. Germline trimming cut 0 bases from V and 4 bases from J; bases unmatched to any gene: 10. Germline values: CDR1 LNHNV, CDR2 YYDKDF (reference sequence). The CDR3 has 17 residues. The CDR3, as DNA: TGTGCCACCAGCAGAGAAGTCGCCGGACAGGGCCGAGAGACCCAGTACTTC. It encodes CATSREVAGQGRETQYF.

The CDR3 protein is CASSHPPDRLAGGVNEQFF. Here the CDR3 DNA reads TGTGCCAGCAGCCACCCACCGGACCGACTAGCGGGGGGGGTCAATGAGCAGTTCTTC. The rearrangement links TRBV7-6 to TRBJ2-1; 14 bases fit TRBD2. The germline gives CDR1 SGHVS, CDR2 FNYEAQ. The CDR3 is 19 amino acids. Trimming cost V 5 bases and J 6 bases; bases outside gene matches: 15. The full variable domain, its missing parts supplied by reference TRBV7-6 and TRBJ2-1, is GAGVSQSPRYKVTKRGQDVALRCDPISGHVSLYWYRQALGQGPEFLTYFNYEAQQDKSGLPNDRFSAERPEGSISTLTIQRTEQRDSAMYRCASSHPPDRLAGGVNEQFFGPGTRLTVL.

The rearrangement uses TRBV6-5 and TRBJ2-2, with 10 bases aligning to TRBD1. CDR3 size: 15 residues. V lost 5 bases and J lost 6; bases outside the gene matches: 6. CDR1 is MNHEY, CDR2 SVGAGI, per germline. The CDR3 sequence: CASSAQTGGSGELFF. CDR3 DNA sequence: TGTGCCAGCAGTGCCCAGACAGGGGGCTCCGGGGAGCTGTTTTTT.

Comments on this clone: Other DNA sequences in this sample translate to the same CDR3. The chain carries TRBV5-1 and TRBJ2-7; no definite D call. The CDR3 has 13 amino acids. Germline V gives CDR1 SGHRS, CDR2 YFSETQ. The V end lost 0 bases, the J end lost 2 bases, and 6 bases lay between the germline ends. CDR3 nucleotide sequence: TGCGCCAGCAGCTTGGGCGGCACCTACGAGCAGTACTTC. Translating gives CASSLGGTYEQYF.

In this sample, this clone turned up once. The chain uses TRBV28 and TRBJ2-5; possible D gene TRBD1, 6 bases. Germline V gene lookup returns CDR1 MDHEN and CDR2 SYDVKM. The ends were cut back, 3 bases at V and 0 bases at J, with 8 bases in the middle. The CDR3 is made up of 14 amino acids. The CDR3 DNA reads TGTGCCAGCAGTTTTAGGGGGAACCAAGAGACCCAGTACTTC. It is translated as CASSFRGNQETQYF.

The genes are TRBV13 and TRBJ2-1, with 16 bases aligning to TRBD2. V was clipped by 4 bases and J by 2 bases; unmatched bases: 8. Germline lookup yields CDR1 PRHDT and CDR2 FYEKMQ (reference sequence). The CDR3 has 19 residues. This CDR3 reads CASSSRPGLAGGPYNEQFF. The DNA of the CDR3 is TGTGCCAGCAGCTCGCGACCGGGACTAGCGGGGGGGCCCTACAATGAGCAGTTCTTC.

This sequence joins TRBV29-1 and TRBJ2-7; D may be TRBD1 (6 bases). V was pared by 1 base and J by 0 bases, with 16 bases between. CDR1 and CDR2 from the germline V gene are SQVTM and ANQGSEA. This CDR3 is built from 16 residues. CDR3 DNA: TGCAGCGTTGAAGCCATCGCAGGGGACCACTCCTACGAGCAGTACTTC. As protein: CSVEAIAGDHSYEQYF.

This clone was recorded a few times. The chain links TRBV4-1 to TRBJ1-4; D possibly corresponds to TRBD1 (5 bases). The CDR3 totals 17 residues. Trimming removed 0 bases from V and 8 bases from J, with 19 bases in between. CDR1 MGHRA and CDR2 YSYEKL come from the germline V gene. CDR3 protein: CASSQELRERVREKLFF. As DNA, the CDR3 is TGCGCCAGCAGCCAAGAGCTCAGGGAAAGGGTCAGGGAAAAACTGTTTTTT.

This clone turned up a few times. The junction and the germline gene differ at one end; a read error may be behind it. The CDR3 loop reads CASSFSDSPPRDF. The CDR3 coding sequence is TGTGCCAGCAGCTTTAGCGACTCCCCCCCGCGGGATTTT. The chain couples TRBV7-9 to TRBJ2-3; a possible D gene is TRBD2 (5 bases). Germline V gene data show CDR1 as SEHNR and CDR2 as FQNEAQ (reference sequence). This CDR3 contains 13 residues.

CDR3 coding DNA: TGTGCCAGCAGCTTACTAGGGACAGGGAATGAGCAGTTCTTC. This gives the protein CASSLLGTGNEQFF. J is TRBJ2-1 and V is TRBV7-3; TRBD1 agrees at 9 bases. Unmatched junction bases numbered 3, after V lost 2 bases and J lost 7 bases. CDR3 length: 14 amino acids. Germline CDR1 and CDR2: SGHTA and FQGTGA.

This clone was seen once. This chain links TRBV6-5 with TRBJ2-7; TRBD1 matches 8 bases. The CDR3 spans 13 residues. Per the germline V gene, CDR1 is MNHEY and CDR2 is SVGAGI. V lost 10 bases to trimming and J lost 4 bases; unmatched junction nucleotides: 9. The CDR3 here is CATTGGPGYEQYF. The CDR3 DNA reads as TGTGCCACCACAGGGGGGCCAGGGTACGAGCAGTACTTC.